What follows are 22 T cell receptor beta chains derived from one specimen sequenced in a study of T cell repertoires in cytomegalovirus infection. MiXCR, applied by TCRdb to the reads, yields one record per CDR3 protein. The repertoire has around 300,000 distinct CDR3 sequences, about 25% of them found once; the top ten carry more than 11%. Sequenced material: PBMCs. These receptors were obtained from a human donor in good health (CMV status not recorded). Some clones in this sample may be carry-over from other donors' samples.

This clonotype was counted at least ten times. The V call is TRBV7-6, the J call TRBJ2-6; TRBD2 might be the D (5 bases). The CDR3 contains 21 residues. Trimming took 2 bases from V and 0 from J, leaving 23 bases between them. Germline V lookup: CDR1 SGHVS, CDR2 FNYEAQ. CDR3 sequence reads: CASSLMVFAHGISSGANVLTF. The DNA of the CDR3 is TGTGCCAGCAGCTTAATGGTATTTGCGCACGGGATAAGCTCTGGGGCCAACGTCCTGACTTTC.

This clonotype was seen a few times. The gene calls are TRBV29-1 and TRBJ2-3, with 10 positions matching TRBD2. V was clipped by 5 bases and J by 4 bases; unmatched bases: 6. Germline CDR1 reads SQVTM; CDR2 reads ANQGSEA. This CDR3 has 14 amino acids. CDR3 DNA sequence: TGCAGCGTTCCGGATGGACTAGCGGCAGATACGCAGTATTTT. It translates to CSVPDGLAADTQYF.

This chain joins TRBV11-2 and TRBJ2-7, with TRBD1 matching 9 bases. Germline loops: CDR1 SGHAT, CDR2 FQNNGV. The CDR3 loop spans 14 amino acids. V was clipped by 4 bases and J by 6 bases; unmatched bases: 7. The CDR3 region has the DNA TGTGCCAGCAGCTCGACCGGGACAGGGACCGAGCAGTACTTC. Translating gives CASSSTGTGTEQYF.

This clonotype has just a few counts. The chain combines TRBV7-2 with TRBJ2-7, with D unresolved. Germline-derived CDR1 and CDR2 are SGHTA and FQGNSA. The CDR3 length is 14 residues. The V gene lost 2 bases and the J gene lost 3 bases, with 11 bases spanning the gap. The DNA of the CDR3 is TGTGCCAGCAGCTTAAAGGCCACTGTCTACGAGCAGTACTTC. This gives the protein CASSLKATVYEQYF.

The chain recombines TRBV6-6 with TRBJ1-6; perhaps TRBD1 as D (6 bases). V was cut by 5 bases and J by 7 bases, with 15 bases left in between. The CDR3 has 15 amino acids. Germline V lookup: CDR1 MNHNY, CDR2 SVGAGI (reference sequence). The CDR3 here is CASSTSQGSNSPLHF. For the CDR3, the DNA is TGTGCCAGCAGTACATCGCAGGGGAGCAATTCACCCCTCCACTTT.

This chain's CDR3 is CASSPSQVTDTQYF. The CDR3, as DNA: TGCGCCAGCAGCCCCAGCCAGGTTACAGATACGCAGTATTTT. The V gene is TRBV5-1, the J gene TRBJ2-3; D gene uncertain. Trimming cost V 4 bases and J 3 bases, with 12 bases left between them. There are 14 residues in the CDR3. Germline V gene lookup returns CDR1 SGHRS and CDR2 YFSETQ.

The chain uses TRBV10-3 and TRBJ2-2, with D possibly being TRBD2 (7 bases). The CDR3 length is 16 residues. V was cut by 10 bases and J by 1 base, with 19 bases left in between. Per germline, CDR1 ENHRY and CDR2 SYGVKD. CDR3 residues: CATKPRGGENTGELFF. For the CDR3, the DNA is TGTGCCACGAAGCCCCGAGGGGGGGAGAACACCGGGGAGCTGTTTTTT.

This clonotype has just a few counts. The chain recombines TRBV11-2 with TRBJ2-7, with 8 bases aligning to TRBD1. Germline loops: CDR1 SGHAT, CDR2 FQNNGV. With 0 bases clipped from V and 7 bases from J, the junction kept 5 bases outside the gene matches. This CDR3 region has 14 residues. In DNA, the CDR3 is TGTGCCAGCAGCTTAGACAGGGGGCCTGGGGAGCAGTACTTC. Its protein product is CASSLDRGPGEQYF.

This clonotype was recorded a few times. In DNA, the CDR3 is TGCAGTGCTAGAGATAAGACGGTCGGGCGTCAGCCCCAGCATTTT. Its protein is CSARDKTVGRQPQHF. V gene TRBV20-1 combines with J gene TRBJ1-5; D unresolved. Germline CDR1 reads DFQATT; CDR2 reads SNEGSKA (reference sequence). The CDR3 consists of 15 residues. The V and J ends lost 0 bases and 6 bases respectively, with 15 bases between them.

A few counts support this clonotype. The CDR3 spells CAISPDRIYGYTF. CDR3 bases: TGTGCCATCAGCCCCGACAGGATCTATGGCTACACCTTC. The chain links TRBV10-3 to TRBJ1-2; D might be TRBD1 (6 bases). This CDR3 spans 13 amino acids. CDR1 and CDR2 (germline): ENHRY, SYGVKD. V was cut by 6 bases and J by 4 bases, with 12 bases left in between.

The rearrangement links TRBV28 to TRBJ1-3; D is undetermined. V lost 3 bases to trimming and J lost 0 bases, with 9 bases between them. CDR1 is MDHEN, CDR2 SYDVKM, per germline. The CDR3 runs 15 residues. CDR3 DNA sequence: TGTGCCAGCAGTTTTACTCCGAGCTCTGGAAACACCATATATTTT. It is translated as CASSFTPSSGNTIYF.

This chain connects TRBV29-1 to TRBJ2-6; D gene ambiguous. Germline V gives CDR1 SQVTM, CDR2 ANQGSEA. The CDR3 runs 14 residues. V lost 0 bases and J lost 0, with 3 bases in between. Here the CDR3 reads CSVEDYSGANVLTF. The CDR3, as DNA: TGCAGCGTTGAAGATTACTCTGGGGCCAACGTCCTGACTTTC.

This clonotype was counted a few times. The CDR3 is CASSLRGLGQPQHF. CDR3 bases: TGTGCCAGCAGCTTAAGGGGGCTAGGTCAGCCCCAGCATTTT. The chain uses TRBV7-2 and TRBJ1-5, with 7 bases that match TRBD1. CDR1 and CDR2 from the germline V gene are SGHTA and FQGNSA. V gave up 2 bases and J gave up 6 bases; unmatched junction bases: 4. The CDR3 has 14 residues.

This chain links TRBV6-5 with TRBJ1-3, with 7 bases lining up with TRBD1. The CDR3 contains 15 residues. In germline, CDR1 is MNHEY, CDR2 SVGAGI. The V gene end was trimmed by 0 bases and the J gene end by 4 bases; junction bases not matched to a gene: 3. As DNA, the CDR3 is TGTGCCAGCAGTTACTCGACAGGGAGCGGAAACACCATATATTTT. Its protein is CASSYSTGSGNTIYF.

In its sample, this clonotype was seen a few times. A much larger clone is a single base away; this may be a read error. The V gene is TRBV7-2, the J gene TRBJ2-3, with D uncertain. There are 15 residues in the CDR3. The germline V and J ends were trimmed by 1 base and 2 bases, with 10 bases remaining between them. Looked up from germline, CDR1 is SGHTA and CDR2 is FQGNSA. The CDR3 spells CTSSLVGGYTDTQYF. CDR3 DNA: TGTACCAGCAGCTTAGTTGGCGGATACACAGATACGCAGTATTTT.

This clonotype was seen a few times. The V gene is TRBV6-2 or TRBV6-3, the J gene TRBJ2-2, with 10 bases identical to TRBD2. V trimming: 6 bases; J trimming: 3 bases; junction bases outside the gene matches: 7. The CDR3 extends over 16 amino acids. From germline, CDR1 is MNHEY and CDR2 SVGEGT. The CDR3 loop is CASRILAGRDTGELFF. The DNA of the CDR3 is TGTGCCAGCAGGATACTAGCGGGGAGGGACACCGGGGAGCTGTTTTTT.

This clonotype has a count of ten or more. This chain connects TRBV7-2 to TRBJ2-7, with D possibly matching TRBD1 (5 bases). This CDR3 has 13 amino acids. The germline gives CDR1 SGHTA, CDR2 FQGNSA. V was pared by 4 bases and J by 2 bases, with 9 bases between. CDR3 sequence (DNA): TGTGCCAGCAGCTCCACAGGAGCCTACGAGCAGTACTTC. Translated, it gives CASSSTGAYEQYF.

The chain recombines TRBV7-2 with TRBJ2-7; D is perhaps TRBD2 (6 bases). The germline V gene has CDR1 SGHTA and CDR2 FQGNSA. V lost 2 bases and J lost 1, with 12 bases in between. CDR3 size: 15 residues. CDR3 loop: CASSLRASESYEQYF. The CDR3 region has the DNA TGTGCCAGCAGCTTAAGGGCTAGCGAGTCCTACGAGCAGTACTTC.

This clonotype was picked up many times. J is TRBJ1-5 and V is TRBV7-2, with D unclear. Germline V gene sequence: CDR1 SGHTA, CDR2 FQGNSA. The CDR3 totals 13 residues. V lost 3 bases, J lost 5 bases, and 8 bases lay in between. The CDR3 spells CASSFNRDQPQHF. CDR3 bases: TGTGCCAGCAGCTTTAACAGAGATCAGCCCCAGCATTTT.

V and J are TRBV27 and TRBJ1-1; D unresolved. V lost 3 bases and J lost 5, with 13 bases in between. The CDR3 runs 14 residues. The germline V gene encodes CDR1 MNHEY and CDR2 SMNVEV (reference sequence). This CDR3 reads CASSFSGLVTEAFF. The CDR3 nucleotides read TGTGCCAGCAGTTTTTCCGGGCTGGTGACTGAAGCTTTCTTT.

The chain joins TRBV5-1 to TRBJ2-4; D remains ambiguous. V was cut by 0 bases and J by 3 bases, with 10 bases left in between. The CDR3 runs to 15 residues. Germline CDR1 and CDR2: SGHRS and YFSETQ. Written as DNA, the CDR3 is TGCGCCAGCAGCTTGGAACACACACTCAAAAACATTCAGTACTTC. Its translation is CASSLEHTLKNIQYF.

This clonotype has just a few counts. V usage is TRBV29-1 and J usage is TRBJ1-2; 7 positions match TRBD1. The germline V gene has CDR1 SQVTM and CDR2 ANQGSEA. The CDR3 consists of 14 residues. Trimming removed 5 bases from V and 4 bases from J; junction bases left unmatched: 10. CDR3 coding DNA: TGCAGCGTTTCCGGGACAGAGAGCAGCTATGGCTACACCTTC. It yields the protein CSVSGTESSYGYTF.